This T cell receptor beta chain appears in the sequencing data of a study of blood T cell repertoires in COVID-19. Overall study: Some COVID-19 samples were acute and others convalescent; all came from the United States, Italy and Spain. PBMCs, B-cell-depleted T cells, or T cells were the source of the cDNA or gDNA that made up the material.

Self-reported history from a screening survey and questionnaire set each donor's cohort. The CDR3 contains 16 residues. Germline V gene sequence: CDR1 SGHTA, CDR2 FQGNSA. Trimming cost V 7 bases and J 2 bases, with 19 bases left between them. Method: immunoSEQ multiplex PCR; TCRdb's copy keeps in-frame clones and lacks some. The sample yields approximately 200,000 clones, roughly 82% seen once. The clonotype originates from a man in his forties who had recovered from COVID-19. The chain links TRBV7-2 to TRBJ2-3, with D unresolved. Sequencing used PBMCs or T cells enriched from blood (not recorded which). In DNA, the CDR3 is TGTGCCAGCACTCCTAGAACCTCGATTATCACAGATACGCAGTATTTT. Its protein is CASTPRTSIITDTQYF.